This T cell receptor (beta chain) was recorded in a study of tissue T cells after allogeneic stem cell transplantation. Profiling relied on immunoSEQ multiplex PCR, and the TCRdb table lists in-frame clones only, not all of them. The table has more than 40,000 clones, roughly 73% seen once; the top ten hold roughly 0.55%. Study conclusions and caveats: Across patients, clones rarely overlapped, yet motif clusters were shared tissue-specifically. Some tissue clones might be persisting host cells; their alloreactivity or antigen specificity was not determined.

To note about this clone: The antigen is unknown. Gene names follow the mouse nomenclature. Read sequence stops 1 residue before the CDR3 end, and the germline J gene provides the missing end. Other DNA sequences within the sample encode an identical CDR3.

The germline gives CDR1 LGHNA, CDR2 YSYQKL. The CDR3 extends over 13 amino acids. Trimming pared 0 bases from V and 0 bases from J, leaving 1 base between. This clonotype was obtained from a pool of C57BL/6 mice in good health. This chain links TRBV2 with TRBJ2-5; D not certain. The source material was sorted cells pooled from one or two spleens. The CDR3 bases that were read are TGTGCCAGCAGCCAAGATAACCAAGACACCCAGTAC. Its protein is CASSQDNQDTQY. The entire CDR3 protein reads CASSQDNQDTQYF. Filled out from reference TRBV2 and TRBJ2-5, the complete variable domain reads DPKIIQKPKYLVAVTGSEKILICEQYLGHNAMYWYRQSAKKPLEFMFSYSYQKLMDNQTASSRFQPQSSKKNHLDLQITALKPDDSATYFCASSQDNQDTQYFGPGTRLLVL.